These T cell receptor beta chains were read from a single sample in a study of CD8 T cells in ankylosing spondylitis. TCRdb re-called the 5' RACE reads with MiXCR, one entry per CDR3 protein. The data show roughly 440,000 distinct CDR3 sequences, with about 15% seen just once and approximately 0.93% held by the top ten. The specimen sequenced was blood, either unsorted or a sorted T cell fraction (not recorded which). The receptor source for this set is a male donor with ankylosing spondylitis. The CDR3 runs from the conserved cysteine through the conserved F or W. D genes are given only for firm matches. For some rows the clone size is stated as once, few or many, or as a class when expanded; others skip it.

>18|TRBV4-2|NA|TRBJ2-6|few
TGTGCCAGCAGCCAAACCAACATTGTGGGGACTGGAGCCAACGTCCTGACTTTC
CASSQTNIVGTGANVLTF
>15|TRBV7-9|NA|TRBJ2-7|many
TGTGCCAGCAGCTCCCACCGGGACCCGACCTACGAGCAGTACTTC
CASSSHRDPTYEQYF
>13|TRBV12-3/TRBV12-4|NA|TRBJ2-1|few
TGTGCCAGCAGCCGCCCGCCCTACAATGAGCAGTTCTTC
CASSRPPYNEQFF
>11|TRBV27|NA|TRBJ1-2|NA
TGTGCCAGCAGCGGGGGCCATGGCTACACCTTC
CASSGGHGYTF
>16|TRBV5-6|NA|TRBJ1-1|NA
TGTGCCAGCAGCTTGGCCGGGGGTTCGACGAACACTGAAGCTTTCTTT
CASSLAGGSTNTEAFF
>15|TRBV5-1|TRBD2|TRBJ2-1|NA
TGCGCCAGCAGCGACAGCGGGGATTCCTACAATGAGCAGTTCTTC
CASSDSGDSYNEQFF
>15|TRBV2|TRBD1|TRBJ2-7|few
TGTGCCAGCAGTGAAGGGGGACAGGGGTTGGACGAGCAGTACTTC
CASSEGGQGLDEQYF
>16|TRBV11-2|TRBD1|TRBJ2-7|NA
TGTGCCAGCAGCTTAGGGGGGACAGGGGTAAACGACGAGCAGTACTTC
CASSLGGTGVNDEQYF
>14|TRBV27|NA|TRBJ2-7|NA
TGTGCCAGCAGTCAGACAGGAGCTACCTACGAGCAGTACTTC
CASSQTGATYEQYF
>13|TRBV15|NA|TRBJ1-1|NA
TGTGCCACCAGCAGATCAGGGTACACTGAAGCTTTCTTT
CATSRSGYTEAFF
>13|TRBV29-1|NA|TRBJ1-5|few
TGCAGCGTTGAGTCCAGGAAGGGTCAGCCCCAGCATTTT
CSVESRKGQPQHF
>13|TRBV5-1|NA|TRBJ2-3|NA
TGCGCCAGCAGCTTGGACCTCGAGGATACGCAGTATTTT
CASSLDLEDTQYF
>14|TRBV11-2|NA|TRBJ2-1|few
TGTGCCAGCAGCGAGTTCTCGCTAAGCAATGAGCAGTTCTTC
CASSEFSLSNEQFF
>14|TRBV6-1|NA|TRBJ2-7|few
TGTGCCAGCAAGCCCCCCAGTCAAAACTACGAGCAGTACTTC
CASKPPSQNYEQYF
>17|TRBV15|NA|TRBJ1-5|NA
TGTGCCACCAGCAGTAAGGACAGTTCGTACAGCAATCAGCCCCAGCATTTT
CATSSKDSSYSNQPQHF
>16|TRBV4-3|NA|TRBJ2-7|few
TGCGCCAGCAGCCAAGATGTCGGTTCCCTCTCCTACGAGCAGTACTTC
CASSQDVGSLSYEQYF
>13|TRBV6-6|NA|TRBJ1-1|few
TGTGCCAGCAGTGCCGTTTCCGGCACTGAAGCTTTCTTT
CASSAVSGTEAFF
>15|TRBV27|NA|TRBJ2-1|few
TGTGCCAGCGGCCCTCAGGGGAGGGTCTACAATGAGCAGTTCTTC
CASGPQGRVYNEQFF
>13|TRBV15|NA|TRBJ2-5|few
TGTGCCACCAGCAACACGTTCCAAGAGACCCAGTACTTC
CATSNTFQETQYF
>13|TRBV29-1|NA|TRBJ1-2|many
TGCAGCGTTGAGTATCCGGGGGTCTATGGCTACACCTTC
CSVEYPGVYGYTF
>13|TRBV11-2|NA|TRBJ1-1|NA
TGTGCCAGCAGCTTATGGGGGTCCACTGAAGCTTTCTTT
CASSLWGSTEAFF
>14|TRBV15|NA|TRBJ2-7|NA
TGTGCCACCAGCAGAGGTGGGGGGCTCTACGAGCAGTACTTC
CATSRGGGLYEQYF
>16|TRBV9|TRBD1|TRBJ2-2|few
TGTGCCAGCAGCACCCGACAGGGGTGGAACACCGGGGAGCTGTTTTTT
CASSTRQGWNTGELFF
>14|TRBV29-1|NA|TRBJ2-7|few
TGCAGCGTCAAAGCAAGGACACCCCCCTACGAGCAGTACTTC
CSVKARTPPYEQYF
>12|TRBV5-1|NA|TRBJ2-7|NA
TGCGCCAGCAGCTTACCCACCTACGAGCAGTACTTC
CASSLPTYEQYF
>15|TRBV20-1|NA|TRBJ1-2|few
TGCAGTGCTAGAGATCGGGGGATGGCTAACTATGGCTACACCTTC
CSARDRGMANYGYTF
>20|TRBV5-1|TRBD2|TRBJ2-4|few
TGCGCCAGCAGCCTAGCCGGGACTAGCGGGAGTGATATAGCCAAAAACATTCAGTACTTC
CASSLAGTSGSDIAKNIQYF
>16|TRBV18|NA|TRBJ1-6|NA
TGTGCCAGCTCGCAAGCCTTGATAGGAGTGAATTCACCCCTCCACTTT
CASSQALIGVNSPLHF
>12|TRBV10-3|NA|TRBJ2-1|few
TGTGCCATCAAGGACGGCTACAATGAGCAGTTCTTC
CAIKDGYNEQFF
>13|TRBV25-1|NA|TRBJ1-2|NA
TGTGCCAGCAGTGCAGGGAGGAACTATGGCTACACCTTC
CASSAGRNYGYTF
>17|TRBV7-9|NA|TRBJ2-1|few
TGTGCCAGCAGCTTCCCAGGGGGAGGCGGGTCCTACAATGAGCAGTTCTTC
CASSFPGGGGSYNEQFF
>17|TRBV5-1|NA|TRBJ1-3|many
TGCGCCAGCAGCTTGTTTGCAGGGGACCTCTCTGGAAACACCATATATTTT
CASSLFAGDLSGNTIYF
>15|TRBV7-9|TRBD1|TRBJ1-1|NA
TGTGCCAGCAGCTTTAAAGGACAGGTATCCACTGAAGCTTTCTTT
CASSFKGQVSTEAFF
>15|TRBV3-1|NA|TRBJ1-5|NA
TGTGCCAGCAGCCAAGGGCATCATAGCAATCAGCCCCAGCATTTT
CASSQGHHSNQPQHF
>18|TRBV5-6|NA|TRBJ2-2|NA
TGTGCCAGCAGCTTGACCGGGAAGGTCCCGCGGGACACCGGGGAGCTGTTTTTT
CASSLTGKVPRDTGELFF
>14|TRBV25-1|NA|TRBJ1-5|NA
TGTGCCAGCAGAGGCAGGGGTCCAAATCAGCCCCAGCATTTT
CASRGRGPNQPQHF
>14|TRBV6-1|NA|TRBJ1-1|NA
TGTGCCAGCAGCCCCGTTTATAGGGACACTGAAGCTTTCTTT
CASSPVYRDTEAFF
>14|TRBV2|TRBD1|TRBJ1-3|NA
TGTGCCAGCAGGTACAGGGGTTTCGGAAACACCATATATTTT
CASRYRGFGNTIYF
>12|TRBV28|NA|TRBJ1-4|NA
TGTGCCAGCGGGGGGGCTAATGAAAAACTGTTTTTT
CASGGANEKLFF
>13|TRBV20-1|TRBD1|TRBJ1-2|NA
TGCAGTGCTAGTGACAGGGGGCCTTATGGCTACACCTTC
CSASDRGPYGYTF
>16|TRBV9|TRBD1|TRBJ1-5|few
TGTGCCAGCAGCGAAGGGACAGGAGGTAGCAATCAGCCCCAGCATTTT
CASSEGTGGSNQPQHF
>16|TRBV5-1|TRBD1|TRBJ2-5|few
TGCGCCAGCAGCTCAGATCCCGGGACAGCACTAGAGACCCAGTACTTC
CASSSDPGTALETQYF